The T cell receptor (beta chain) described here comes from a study of OX40 agonist ivuxolimab in advanced cancers. General observations from the study: The CD4+ and CD8+ T cells in the blood had expanded clonally by week 6 at 0.1 to 3.0 mg/kg.

The V gene's germline CDR1 is SGHTA and CDR2 FQGNSA. Trimming shortened V by 0 bases and J by 2 bases, and 8 bases separated the two germline ends. The CDR3 loop spans 15 amino acids. The table came from immunoSEQ multiplex PCR; TCRdb's copy has only in-frame clones and leaves some out. The data hold 55,000 to 75,000 clones, with roughly 87% observed a single time. Remarks on this clone: Its antigen is unknown.

Sequences were derived from CD4+ or CD8+ T cells sorted from blood, sampled in a trial of the OX40 agonist ivuxolimab. The V call is TRBV7-2, the J call TRBJ1-3, with D unclear. The TCR sequence derives from an adult with an advanced solid tumor such as melanoma, head and neck, liver or kidney cancer. CDR3: CASSLARPPGNTIYF. The DNA for the CDR3 is TGTGCCAGCAGCTTAGCGCGGCCTCCTGGAAACACCATATATTTT.